The following is a TCR beta chain sequence with its context. Its antigen is as yet unknown. With 2 bases removed from V and 9 bases from J, the gap between germline ends came to 14 bases. Germline CDR1 DFQATT, CDR2 SNEGSKA (reference sequence). The CDR3 loop spans 13 amino acids. From the reads, TCRdb called clonotypes with MiXCR, one entry per CDR3 protein. The repertoire has approximately 170,000 distinct CDR3 sequences, 13% to 15% of them found once; the top ten carry approximately 30%. This specimen belongs to a study of T cell repertoires in cytomegalovirus infection. About the study: Carrying CMV and the relevant HLA type showed in public TCR beta signatures.

Study-level findings and limits: Using cumulative public TCR beta family frequency, the authors identified those who carried CMV together with the relevant HLA. Across the ex vivo response, the dominant clonotypes were HLA-C-restricted CMV-specific TCR beta clonotypes.

The chain combines TRBV20-1 with TRBJ2-1, with D perhaps matching TRBD1 or TRBD2 (5 bases each). The sequenced sample was PBMCs. The clonotype was recovered from a human donor in good health (CMV status not recorded). Some clones in this sample may be carry-over from other donors' samples. The CDR3 DNA reads as TGCAGTGCTAGATCCTCTCGGGGCGGTGAGCAGTTCTTC. Translated: CSARSSRGGEQFF.